The 12 T cell receptor beta chains below come from one sample, sequenced in a study of blood T cell repertoires in COVID-19. Generated by immunoSEQ multiplex PCR, the TCRdb table keeps only in-frame clones and is missing some. This table holds some 250,000 clones, around 80% found once. Sequencing input: peripheral blood. The receptors come from a man in his sixties with acute or convalescent COVID-19.

V gene TRBV13 combines with J gene TRBJ1-3; 9 bases are shared with TRBD1. CDR3 length: 13 residues. Germline V gene lookup returns CDR1 PRHDT and CDR2 FYEKMQ (reference sequence). The V segment lost 5 bases and the J segment 7 bases; nucleotides outside the gene matches: 3. CDR3: CASSTGQGNTIYF. The CDR3 coding sequence is TGTGCCAGCAGCACCGGACAGGGGAACACCATATATTTT.

This chain uses TRBV5-4 with TRBJ2-1; D possibly corresponds to TRBD2 (5 bases). The CDR3 covers 15 residues. Trimming removed 4 bases at V and 0 bases at J, with 11 bases between. Per the germline V gene, CDR1 is SGHNT and CDR2 is YYREEE (reference sequence). As DNA, the CDR3 is TGTGCCAGCAGCCGAGGACTCGACTCCTACAATGAGCAGTTCTTC. Its translation is CASSRGLDSYNEQFF.

The rearrangement links TRBV28 to TRBJ1-5; 8 bases match TRBD1. The ends lost 2 bases at V and 3 bases at J; junction bases unmatched: 6. The length of the CDR3 is 16 residues. From germline, CDR1 is MDHEN and CDR2 SYDVKM. This CDR3 reads CASSLSGQGLNQPQHF. The CDR3 bases are TGTGCCAGCAGTTTAAGTGGACAGGGACTCAATCAGCCCCAGCATTTT. The complete variable domain, with remaining parts taken from reference TRBV28 and TRBJ1-5, reads DVKVTQSSRYLVKRTGEKVFLECVQDMDHENMFWYRQDPGLGLRLIYFSYDVKMKEKGDIPEGYSVSREKKERFSLILESASTNQTSMYLCASSLSGQGLNQPQHFGDGTRLSIL.

This sequence joins TRBV10-3 and TRBJ2-5; 11 nucleotides match TRBD2. Looked up from germline, CDR1 is ENHRY and CDR2 is SYGVKD. CDR3 length equals 17 residues. J lost 4 bases, V lost 2 bases, and 9 bases had no gene match. For the CDR3, the DNA is TGTGCCATCAGTGAGGGAACTAGCGGGGGTAACCGAGAGACCCAGTACTTC. This gives the protein CAISEGTSGGNRETQYF.

The V call is TRBV18, the J call TRBJ1-5; maybe TRBD1 (5 bases). CDR1 KGHSH and CDR2 LQKENI come from the germline V gene. Trimming removed 2 bases from V and 4 bases from J, with 12 bases in between. The CDR3 covers 15 residues. In DNA form, the CDR3 reads TGTGCCAGCTCACCAATTGACAGTCCGAATCAGCCCCAGCATTTT. Its translation is CASSPIDSPNQPQHF.

The chain links TRBV5-1 to TRBJ2-2; 7 bases map to TRBD2. CDR1 and CDR2 (germline): SGHRS, YFSETQ. V shed 0 bases and J 1 base; nucleotides not matched to a gene: 3. CDR3 size: 16 residues. CDR3 amino acids: CASSLAGLMNTGELFF. The CDR3 region has the DNA TGCGCCAGCAGCTTGGCGGGACTAATGAACACCGGGGAGCTGTTTTTT.

The V gene is TRBV12-3 or TRBV12-4, the J gene TRBJ1-4; D call uncertain. The CDR3 contains 13 residues. The germline V and J ends were trimmed by 6 bases and 10 bases, with 15 bases remaining between them. The DNA of the CDR3 is TGTGCCAGCAGCACCGGGGTCCTGGGAAAACTGTTTTTT. Its translation is CASSTGVLGKLFF.

The chain employs TRBV7-6 and TRBJ2-5; tentative D call: TRBD1 (6 bases). Germline V gene sequence: CDR1 SGHVS, CDR2 FNYEAQ. The CDR3 has 19 residues. Trimming took off 0 bases at V and 7 bases at J, with 27 bases between the two ends. The CDR3 sequence is CASSLAGVGASHRRRTQYF. In nucleotides, the CDR3 is TGTGCCAGCAGCTTAGCCGGGGTGGGGGCTAGCCACCGCCGGCGGACCCAGTACTTC.

This chain links TRBV2 with TRBJ2-2, with TRBD2 matching 11 bases. Per germline, CDR1 SNHLY and CDR2 FYNNEI. Germline trimming cut 5 bases from V and 4 bases from J; bases unmatched to any gene: 3. This CDR3 is 15 amino acids long. CDR3 region: CASSYGTSGTGELFF. CDR3 nucleotide sequence: TGTGCCAGCAGTTACGGGACTAGCGGCACCGGGGAGCTGTTTTTT.

V is TRBV27 and J is TRBJ2-5; D unresolved. The CDR3 runs to 13 residues. Trimming pared 5 bases from V and 4 bases from J, leaving 11 bases between. The germline V gene has CDR1 MNHEY and CDR2 SMNVEV (reference sequence). The CDR3 bases are TGTGCCAGCAGTCCCATCCTACGAGAGACCCAGTACTTC. Its translation: CASSPILRETQYF.

This clone has a handful of counts. V and J are TRBV6-6 and TRBJ1-2; 8 bases are a match to TRBD1. This CDR3 contains 15 residues. CDR1 MNHNY and CDR2 SVGAGI come from the germline V gene (reference sequence). The V segment lost 5 bases and the J segment 6 bases; nucleotides outside the gene matches: 11. For the CDR3, the DNA is TGTGCCAGCAGTGCCAAGGCAGACAGGGGCAATGGCTACACCTTC. Protein sequence: CASSAKADRGNGYTF.

The chain combines TRBV28 with TRBJ1-2; D gene uncertain. The CDR3 covers 13 residues. V shed 4 bases and J shed 4 bases, with 10 bases lying between them. Germline-derived CDR1 and CDR2 are MDHEN and SYDVKM. CDR3 DNA sequence: TGTGCCAGCAGTTCTGGAGGGCCCTATGGCTACACCTTC. Translation: CASSSGGPYGYTF.